The 8 T cell receptor beta chains in this list originate from one sample, sequenced in a study of shared clonotypes between healthy human individuals. CD45RO-negative CD8 cells positively selected for CCR7 made up the naive population, which excluded terminally differentiated effector memory CD45RA+ cells. Clones were sequenced by immunoSEQ multiplex PCR, and TCRdb holds only the in-frame ones, with some missing. The sample carries 760,000 or so clones, roughly 96% recorded once. The material sequenced was naive CD8+ T cells sorted from blood. The origin of the receptors is a man aged 25-45 years in good health.

This clone was found many times. The chain combines TRBV29-1 with TRBJ2-3; TRBD2 is a possible D gene (6 bases). Germline V gene lookup returns CDR1 SQVTM and CDR2 ANQGSEA. Trimming left V 3 bases short and J 0 bases short, with 16 bases between. The CDR3 is 16 residues long. For the CDR3, the DNA is TGCAGCGTTGAGGGGCGGGCTAGCGATAGCACAGATACGCAGTATTTT. Translated, it gives CSVEGRASDSTDTQYF.

The chain uses TRBV6-5 and TRBJ2-7; 12 bases fit TRBD2. The J segment lost 6 bases and the V segment lost 5 bases, leaving 5 bases of the junction unmatched. The germline gives CDR1 MNHEY, CDR2 SVGAGI. The CDR3 runs 14 residues. The CDR3 DNA sequence: TGTGCCAGCAGTCCCGGGACTAGCGGGTTCGAGCAGTACTTC. Translating it yields CASSPGTSGFEQYF.

This rearrangement joins TRBV5-1 to TRBJ2-3, with 8 bases aligning to TRBD2. Germline V gives CDR1 SGHRS, CDR2 YFSETQ. V shed 4 bases and J 5 bases; nucleotides not matched to a gene: 15. This CDR3 has 17 residues. The DNA of the CDR3 is TGCGCCAGCAGCCCTCTCCTTGGAGCGGGAGTTGTAGATACGCAGTATTTT. Its protein product is CASSPLLGAGVVDTQYF.

The chain couples TRBV7-9 to TRBJ1-5; the D gene is possibly TRBD1 (6 bases). Germline loops: CDR1 SEHNR, CDR2 FQNEAQ (reference sequence). The CDR3 extends over 15 amino acids. The V and J ends lost 5 bases and 4 bases respectively, with 15 bases between them. The CDR3 region is CASSPRGGGNQPQHF. The CDR3 bases are TGTGCCAGCAGCCCGAGAGGGGGTGGAAATCAGCCCCAGCATTTT. The full variable domain, rest sourced from reference TRBV7-9 and TRBJ1-5, is DTGVSQNPRHKITKRGQNVTFRCDPISEHNRLYWYRQTLGQGPEFLTYFQNEAQLEKSRLLSDRFSAERPKGSFSTLEIQRTEQGDSAMYLCASSPRGGGNQPQHFGDGTRLSIL.

The chain recombines TRBV5-1 with TRBJ2-2; D remains ambiguous. The CDR3 length is 13 residues. With 0 bases removed from V and 2 bases from J, the gap between germline ends came to 2 bases. Germline CDR1 reads SGHRS; CDR2 reads YFSETQ. The CDR3 DNA sequence: TGCGCCAGCAGCTTGGACAACACCGGGGAGCTGTTTTTT. Amino acids: CASSLDNTGELFF. The full variable domain, rest sourced from reference TRBV5-1 and TRBJ2-2, is KAGVTQTPRYLIKTRGQQVTLSCSPISGHRSVSWYQQTPGQGLQFLFEYFSETQRNKGNFPGRFSGRQFSNSRSEMNVSTLELGDSALYLCASSLDNTGELFFGEGSRLTVL.

This chain uses TRBV9 with TRBJ1-4; TRBD1 is a possible D gene (6 bases). V lost 2 bases to trimming and J lost 8 bases, with 16 bases between them. Germline V gene data show CDR1 as SGDLS and CDR2 as YYNGEE. There are 15 residues in the CDR3. In DNA form, the CDR3 reads TGTGCCAGCAGCGTCGGGGGGCGTGGAGGAGAAAAACTGTTTTTT. Translating gives CASSVGGRGGEKLFF.

This rearrangement joins TRBV25-1 to TRBJ2-5; no reliable D call. V lost 3 bases, J lost 4 bases, and 12 bases lay in between. This CDR3 region has 14 residues. Germline V gene lookup returns CDR1 MGHDK and CDR2 SYGVNS. The CDR3 DNA is TGTGCCAGCAGTGAGGATCTGGGATTAGAGACCCAGTACTTC. The encoded protein is CASSEDLGLETQYF.

J is TRBJ2-1 and V is TRBV6-6; TRBD1 agrees at 8 bases. Germline V gene sequence: CDR1 MNHNY, CDR2 SVGAGI (reference sequence). CDR3 size: 16 residues. The junction had 3 bases not matched to a gene; V was cut back by 2 bases and J by 0 bases. The CDR3 sequence: CASSYGTGSSYNEQFF. CDR3 nucleotides: TGTGCCAGCAGTTACGGGACAGGAAGCTCCTACAATGAGCAGTTCTTC.